Reported below is one TCR beta chain. The target of this receptor is not known. The input lacks base qualities; no much larger clone sits a single base away. This record comes from a study of identifying expanded T cells in peripheral blood (dated by TCRdb to about 2019). Concerning the study at large: Technical replicates were generated by sequencing separate aliquots of the same genomic DNA pool, and four replicates were compared pairwise. Overall study results and their limits: For all healthy donors, the variance in clone template counts between approximately 2-week samples rose significantly as total template count increased. It was expected by the authors that biological variance in healthy repertoires might increase further over much longer intervals, such as months to years. Approximately 1.1 differentially abundant clones were flagged by the binomial model between technical replicates, whereas about 16 and 20 were flagged over around two weeks and four weeks, respectively. The beta-binomial model significantly reduced the number of clones called differentially abundant and the false-positive rate across all healthy-donor time intervals.

TCRbeta CDR3 regions were profiled by bias-controlled multiplex PCR amplification of genomic DNA with the immunoSEQ Assay. On the authors' methods: The absolute abundance of each unique TCRbeta CDR3 region was quantified after sequences were collapsed and filtered. Differential abundance was tested with a binomial (Fisher-equivalent) model and with a beta-binomial model adding time-dependent variance fitted from healthy donors. Clones with fewer than 5 combined templates were removed, and a clone was called differentially abundant if the clone's Benjamini-Hochberg FDR was below 0.01. Beta-binomial variance was modeled as a function of total template count across the two samples using the form v = (b*log(k)+a)^2. TCRdb obtained this table from immuneACCESS and retained in-frame rearrangements with V and J assigned. These tables miss some clones; where compared with another copy, unresolved V genes account for less than half of the shortfall, and the remainder is unexplained. Clone size and the V and J calls come from that table; the DNA yielded D and trimming. For this sample the table gives about 86,000 clones, of which approximately 86% were detected only once. The ten largest clones represent less than 6% of the sample.

Trimming takes 4 bases off V and 4 bases off J; junction bases not matched to a gene: 4. The CDR3 runs 15 residues from the cysteine to the phenylalanine. Only the CDR3 DNA stays, 45 bases, in frame from base 1. The germline V gene (reference sequence) gives CDR1 as GTSNPN and CDR2 as SVGIG. During the collection period, no immune events, such as infections, were documented for the healthy donors. Time-dependent variance in a beta-binomial model of T-cell clone differential abundance was calibrated using healthy-donor blood repertoires as a training cohort. The training cohort comprised ten or so healthy donors, 3 female and 7 male. On average the donors were around 45 years old, and their ages spanned roughly 29 to 64 years. Whole blood was collected from each healthy donor at three time points spaced two weeks apart and obtained from a commercial supplier. For immunosequencing, genomic DNA was extracted from whole blood that had not been sorted.

The sequence joins TRBV30 to TRBJ2-1; 13 middle bases align to TRBD2. The specimen was blood. The source is a person aged 18 to 75 in good health. The nucleotides are TGTGCCTGGACCGGGACTAGCGGGAAGTACAATGAGCAGTTCTTC. Protein translation: CAWTGTSGKYNEQFF.